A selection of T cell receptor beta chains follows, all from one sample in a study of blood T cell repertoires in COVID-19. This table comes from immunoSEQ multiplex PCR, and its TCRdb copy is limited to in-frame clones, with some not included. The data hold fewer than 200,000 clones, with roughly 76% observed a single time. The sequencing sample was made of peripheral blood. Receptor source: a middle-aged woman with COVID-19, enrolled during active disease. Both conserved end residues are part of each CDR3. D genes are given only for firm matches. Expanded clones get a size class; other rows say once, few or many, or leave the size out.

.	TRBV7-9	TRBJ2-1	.	CASSLVEGGGQSLMNEQFF	TGTGCCAGCAGCTTAGTAGAGGGTGGCGGCCAGTCGTTAATGAATGAGCAGTTCTTC
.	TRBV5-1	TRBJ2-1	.	CASSLFGGSSSYNEQFF	TGCGCCAGCAGCTTGTTCGGCGGGTCAAGCTCCTACAATGAGCAGTTCTTC
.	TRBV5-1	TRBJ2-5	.	CASSGTGGTTLQETQYF	TGCGCCAGTAGCGGGACAGGAGGGACTACCCTACAAGAGACCCAGTACTTC
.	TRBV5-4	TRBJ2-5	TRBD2	CASAGLAGEVDETQYF	TGTGCCAGCGCTGGGCTAGCGGGAGAGGTAGATGAGACCCAGTACTTC
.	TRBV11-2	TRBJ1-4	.	CASSLYGADGEKKLFF	TGTGCCAGCAGCTTATATGGAGCGGATGGCGAGAAAAAACTGTTTTTT
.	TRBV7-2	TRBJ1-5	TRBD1	CASSQGQTSVLNQPQHF	TGTGCCAGCAGCCAGGGACAGACATCTGTCTTAAATCAGCCCCAGCATTTT
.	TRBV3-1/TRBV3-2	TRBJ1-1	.	CASSQHRNTEAFF	TGTGCCAGCAGCCAACACAGGAACACTGAAGCTTTCTTT
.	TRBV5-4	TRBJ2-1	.	CASSLAPRGGRENEQFF	TGTGCCAGCAGCTTGGCCCCAAGGGGCGGTCGAGAAAATGAGCAGTTCTTC
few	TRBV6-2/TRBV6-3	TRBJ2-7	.	CASSSANGHHQYF	TGTGCCAGCAGTTCCGCGAATGGACATCATCAGTACTTC
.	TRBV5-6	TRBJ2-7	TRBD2	CASSLGLAGIYEQYF	TGTGCCAGCAGCCTAGGACTAGCGGGGATCTACGAGCAGTACTTC
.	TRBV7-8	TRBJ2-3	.	CASSSLLGSRDTQYF	TGTGCCAGCAGCTCCCTCCTGGGGAGTAGAGATACGCAGTATTTT
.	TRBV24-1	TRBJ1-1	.	CATSASGLLLDRITEAFF	TGTGCCACCAGTGCTTCAGGACTTCTTTTAGACAGGATTACTGAAGCTTTCTTT
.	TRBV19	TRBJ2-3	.	CASSTDRLITDTQYF	TGTGCCAGTAGTACGGACAGATTAATCACAGATACGCAGTATTTT
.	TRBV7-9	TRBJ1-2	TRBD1	CASRLLEQGAFSYGYTF	TGTGCCAGCAGACTTTTAGAGCAGGGGGCATTCTCCTATGGCTACACCTTC
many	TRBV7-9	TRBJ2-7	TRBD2	CASSLGESGRNEQYF	TGTGCCAGCAGCTTAGGAGAAAGCGGGAGAAACGAGCAGTACTTC
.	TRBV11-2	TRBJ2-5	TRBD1	CASSLSTGAQYF	TGTGCCAGCAGCTTATCCACAGGGGCCCAGTACTTC
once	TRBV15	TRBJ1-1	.	CATSRDLGGADTFF	TGTGCCACCAGCAGAGATCTTGGAGGGGCTGATACTTTCTTT
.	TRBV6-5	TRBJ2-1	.	CASSNPGYSYNEQFF	TGTGCCAGCAGTAACCCAGGGTACTCTTACAATGAGCAGTTCTTC
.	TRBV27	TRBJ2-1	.	CASSFSRANEQFF	TGTGCCAGCAGTTTCTCCAGGGCCAATGAGCAGTTCTTC
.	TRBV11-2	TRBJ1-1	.	CASSFQSGKEAFF	TGTGCCAGCAGCTTTCAGTCCGGGAAAGAAGCTTTCTTT
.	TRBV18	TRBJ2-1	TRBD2	CASSPRSSGGSYNEQFF	TGTGCCAGCTCACCAAGGAGCTCGGGAGGCTCCTACAATGAGCAGTTCTTC
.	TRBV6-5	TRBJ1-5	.	CASSPTSYSNQPQHF	TGTGCCAGCAGTCCCACGAGTTATAGCAATCAGCCCCAGCATTTT
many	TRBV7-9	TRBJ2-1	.	CASSLARGYNEQFF	TGTGCCAGCAGCTTAGCGCGGGGTTACAATGAGCAGTTCTTC
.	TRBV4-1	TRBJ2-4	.	CASSLLQGGIQYF	TGCGCCAGCAGCCTCCTGCAGGGTGGCATTCAGTACTTC
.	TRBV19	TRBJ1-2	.	CASSSTGNYGYTF	TGTGCCAGTAGTAGCACCGGTAACTATGGCTACACCTTC
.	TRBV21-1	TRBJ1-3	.	CASSKVRAGESRNTIYF	TGTGCCAGCAGCAAAGTGAGGGCAGGGGAATCGAGAAACACCATATATTTT
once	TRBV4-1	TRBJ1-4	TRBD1	CASSPGQGPTNEKLFF	TGCGCCAGCAGCCCAGGACAGGGTCCCACTAATGAAAAACTGTTTTTT
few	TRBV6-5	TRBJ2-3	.	CASSQSGAGTDTQYF	TGTGCCAGCAGTCAATCTGGGGCTGGCACAGATACGCAGTATTTT
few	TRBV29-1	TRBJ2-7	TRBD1	CSVAETGNEQYF	TGCAGCGTGGCGGAGACAGGGAACGAGCAGTACTTC
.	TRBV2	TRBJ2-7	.	CASSKGLLYEQYF	TGTGCCAGCAGTAAGGGACTGCTCTACGAGCAGTACTTC
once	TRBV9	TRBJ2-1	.	CASSVELGLYNEQFF	TGTGCCAGCAGCGTAGAGCTGGGACTTTACAATGAGCAGTTCTTC
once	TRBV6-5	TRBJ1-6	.	CASTPATGSTSPLHF	TGTGCCAGCACCCCCGCGACAGGTTCTACTTCACCCCTCCACTTT
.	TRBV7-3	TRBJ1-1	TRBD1	CASSPHPGGTEAFF	TGTGCCAGCAGCCCCCACCCAGGGGGCACTGAAGCTTTCTTT
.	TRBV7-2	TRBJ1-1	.	CASSLVGAGEAFF	TGTGCCAGCAGCTTAGTTGGGGCTGGTGAAGCTTTCTTT
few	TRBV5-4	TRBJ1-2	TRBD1	CASSQDREYYGYTF	TGTGCCAGCAGCCAGGACAGGGAATACTATGGCTACACCTTC
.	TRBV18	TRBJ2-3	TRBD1	CASSPRVRMGQDTDTQYF	TGTGCCAGCTCACCAAGAGTTCGGATGGGACAGGACACAGATACGCAGTATTTT
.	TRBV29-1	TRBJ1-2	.	CSVPGRDYGYTF	TGCAGCGTTCCTGGCAGGGACTATGGCTACACCTTC
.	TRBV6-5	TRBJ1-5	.	CASSDQGGNQPQHF	TGTGCCAGCAGCGACCAGGGTGGCAATCAGCCCCAGCATTTT
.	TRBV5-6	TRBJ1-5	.	CASSSRGTVYQPQHF	TGTGCCAGCAGCTCCCGTGGAACAGTTTATCAGCCCCAGCATTTT
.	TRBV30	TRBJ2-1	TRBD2	CAWSVVFGLAGLSYNEQFF	TGTGCCTGGAGTGTAGTGTTTGGGCTAGCGGGACTTTCCTACAATGAGCAGTTCTTC
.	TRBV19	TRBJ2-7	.	CASSILKGPEQYF	TGTGCCAGTAGTATTTTGAAGGGGCCTGAGCAGTACTTC
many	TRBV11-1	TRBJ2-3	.	CASSLRTGTDTQYF	TGTGCCAGCAGCCTCCGGACAGGCACAGATACGCAGTATTTT
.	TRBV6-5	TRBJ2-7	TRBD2	CASSSPSGSSYEQYF	TGTGCCAGCAGTTCTCCTAGCGGTAGCTCCTACGAGCAGTACTTC
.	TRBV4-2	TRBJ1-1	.	CASSQDWRSTEAFF	TGTGCCAGCAGCCAAGACTGGAGGAGCACTGAAGCTTTCTTT
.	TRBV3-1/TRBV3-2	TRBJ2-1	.	CASSQFRGAYNEQFF	TGTGCCAGCAGCCAATTCAGGGGTGCCTACAATGAGCAGTTCTTC
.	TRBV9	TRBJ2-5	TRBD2	CASSVGREGLETQYF	TGTGCCAGCAGCGTAGGGAGGGAGGGCTTGGAGACCCAGTACTTC
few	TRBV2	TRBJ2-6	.	CATGGAGANVLTF	TGTGCCACCGGGGGTGCTGGGGCCAACGTCCTGACTTTC
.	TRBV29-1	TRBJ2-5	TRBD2	CSVDFAGGRETQYF	TGCAGCGTTGATTTCGCGGGGGGGCGGGAGACCCAGTACTTC
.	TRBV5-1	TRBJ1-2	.	CASSLAQGSFYGYTF	TGCGCCAGCAGCTTGGCCCAGGGTTCTTTCTATGGCTACACCTTC
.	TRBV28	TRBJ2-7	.	CASSLPGEGDEQYF	TGTGCCAGCAGTTTGCCCGGGGAGGGGGACGAGCAGTACTTC
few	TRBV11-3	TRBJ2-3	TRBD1	CASSPGQGTDTQYF	TGTGCCAGCAGCCCGGGACAGGGCACAGATACGCAGTATTTT
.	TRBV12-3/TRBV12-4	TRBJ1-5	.	CASRGGRNQPQHF	TGTGCCAGCAGGGGGGGGCGGAATCAGCCCCAGCATTTT
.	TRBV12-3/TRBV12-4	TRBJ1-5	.	CASSGTENQPQHF	TGTGCCAGCAGTGGGACTGAAAATCAGCCCCAGCATTTT
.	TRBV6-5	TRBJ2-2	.	CASRITRGGTGELFF	TGTGCCAGCAGGATCACGAGGGGGGGCACCGGGGAGCTGTTTTTT
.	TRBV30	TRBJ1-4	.	CAWSPVREKLFF	TGTGCCTGGAGCCCCGTCAGAGAAAAACTGTTTTTT
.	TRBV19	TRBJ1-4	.	CASKNRGVAMEKLFF	TGTGCCAGTAAAAATCGGGGGGTGGCGATGGAAAAACTGTTTTTT
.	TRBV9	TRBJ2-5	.	CASSVSPTGEETQYF	TGTGCCAGCAGCGTCTCTCCTACTGGAGAAGAGACCCAGTACTTC